This note documents a single T cell receptor beta chain sequence. Its antigen is undetermined. This sample is part of a study of response to subunit inactivated influenza vaccine. Broader study findings: Few additional T cells are recruited per seasonal influenza vaccination, authors suggested.

Trimming cost V 2 bases and J 0 bases; bases outside gene matches: 12. CDR3 length equals 17 residues. Germline loops: CDR1 DFQATT, CDR2 SNEGSKA (reference sequence). One entry per CDR3 protein results from TCRdb running MiXCR on the RT-PCR reads. The sample contains around 520,000 distinct CDR3 sequences, 10% to 15% of which appear only once. This clonotype originated in a man in his fifties who received an inactivated influenza vaccine. Sequenced material: PBMCs from blood, taken on the day of vaccination. The V call is TRBV20-1, the J call TRBJ1-2; 7 positions agree with TRBD1. CDR3 sequence: CSARNQGGEVTNYGYTF. Here the CDR3 DNA reads TGCAGTGCTAGAAATCAGGGGGGCGAGGTCACTAACTATGGCTACACCTTC.